This TCR beta chain was sequenced in a study of cytomegalovirus exposure and HLA in healthy donors. Whole-study findings and limits: In a later analysis, most CMV-associated TCR beta chains appeared HLA-restricted. In a later analysis, common viral pathogens appeared linked to several of the most significant clusters. A missense variant in DCLRE1C was later tied to TCR beta V- and J-gene trimming. No immune exposure information besides CMV serostatus was available.

V lost 4 bases and J lost 1, with 12 bases in between. The CDR3 has 14 residues. Germline values: CDR1 SGDLS, CDR2 YYNGEE. Concerning this clone: Its antigen is unidentified.

The PCR ran on 60 Vbeta and 13 Jbeta primers. Assay used: immunoSEQ multiplex PCR; TCRdb lists only in-frame clones, some missing. The sample consists of about 150,000 clones, roughly 70% of them appearing once. This chain links TRBV9 with TRBJ2-7; D ambiguous. The origin of this receptor is a man aged 25-45 years in good health and CMV-seropositive. Sequenced: PBMCs. The CDR3: CASSSGSYSYEQYF. DNA for the CDR3: TGTGCCAGCAGCTCCGGGTCTTATTCCTACGAGCAGTACTTC.